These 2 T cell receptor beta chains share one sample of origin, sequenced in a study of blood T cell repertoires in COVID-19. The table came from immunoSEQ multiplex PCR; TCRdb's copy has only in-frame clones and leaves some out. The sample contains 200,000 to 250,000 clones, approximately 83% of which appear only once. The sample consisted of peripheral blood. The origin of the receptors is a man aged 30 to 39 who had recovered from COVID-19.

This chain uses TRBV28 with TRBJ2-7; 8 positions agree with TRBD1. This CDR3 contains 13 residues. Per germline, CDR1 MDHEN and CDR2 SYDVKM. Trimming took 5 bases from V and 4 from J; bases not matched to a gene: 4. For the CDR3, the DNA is TGTGCCAGCAGTACAGGGGGTCGGTACGAGCAGTACGTC. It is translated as CASSTGGRYEQYV.

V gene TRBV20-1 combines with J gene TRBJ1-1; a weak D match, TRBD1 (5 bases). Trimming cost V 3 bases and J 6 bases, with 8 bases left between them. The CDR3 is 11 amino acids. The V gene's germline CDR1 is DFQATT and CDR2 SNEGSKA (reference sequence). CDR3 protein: CSASAGSEAFF. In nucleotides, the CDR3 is TGCAGTGCTAGCGCAGGGTCTGAAGCTTTCTTT.